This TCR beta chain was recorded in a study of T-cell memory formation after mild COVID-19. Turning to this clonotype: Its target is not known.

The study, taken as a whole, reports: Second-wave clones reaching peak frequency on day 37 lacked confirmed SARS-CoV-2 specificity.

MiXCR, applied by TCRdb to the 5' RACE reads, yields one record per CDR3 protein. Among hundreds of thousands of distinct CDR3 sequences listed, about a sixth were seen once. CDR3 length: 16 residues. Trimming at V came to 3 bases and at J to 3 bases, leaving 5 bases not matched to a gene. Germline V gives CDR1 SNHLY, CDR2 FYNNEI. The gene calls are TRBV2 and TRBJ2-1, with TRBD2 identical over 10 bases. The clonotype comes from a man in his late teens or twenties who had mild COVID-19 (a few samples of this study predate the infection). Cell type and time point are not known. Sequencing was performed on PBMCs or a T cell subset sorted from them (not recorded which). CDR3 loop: CASSDQRGGFYNEQFF. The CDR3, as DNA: TGTGCCAGCAGTGACCAGCGGGGGGGCTTCTACAATGAGCAGTTCTTC.